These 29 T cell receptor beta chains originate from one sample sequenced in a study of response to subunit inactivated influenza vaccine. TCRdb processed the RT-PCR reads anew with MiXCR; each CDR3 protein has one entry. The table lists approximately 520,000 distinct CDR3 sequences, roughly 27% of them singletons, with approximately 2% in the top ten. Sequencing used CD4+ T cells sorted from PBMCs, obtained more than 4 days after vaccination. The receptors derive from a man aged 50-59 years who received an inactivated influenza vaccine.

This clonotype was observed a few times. CDR3 sequence (DNA): TGTGCCAGCAGCAGCTCGGCTGGGAGCGAGACCCAGTACTTC. Translation: CASSSSAGSETQYF. The chain carries TRBV12-3 or TRBV12-4 and TRBJ2-5; D is possibly TRBD2 (5 bases). CDR3 length equals 14 residues. The V gene lost 6 bases and the J gene lost 5 bases, with 16 bases spanning the gap.

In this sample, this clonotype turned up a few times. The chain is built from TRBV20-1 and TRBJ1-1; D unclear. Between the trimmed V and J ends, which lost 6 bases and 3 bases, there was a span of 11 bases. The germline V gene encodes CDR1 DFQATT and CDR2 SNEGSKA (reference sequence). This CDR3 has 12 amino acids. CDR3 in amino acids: CSAGPGDTEAFF. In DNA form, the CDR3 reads TGCAGTGCAGGGCCCGGGGACACTGAAGCTTTCTTT.

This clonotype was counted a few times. The CDR3 is CSARDRDITYEQYF. CDR3 coding DNA: TGCAGTGCTAGAGACCGGGACATAACCTACGAGCAGTACTTC. V is TRBV20-1 and J is TRBJ2-7; D possibly corresponds to TRBD1 (6 bases). Trimming took 0 bases from V and 2 from J, leaving 11 bases between them. Germline V gene data show CDR1 as DFQATT and CDR2 as SNEGSKA (reference sequence). CDR3 length equals 14 residues.

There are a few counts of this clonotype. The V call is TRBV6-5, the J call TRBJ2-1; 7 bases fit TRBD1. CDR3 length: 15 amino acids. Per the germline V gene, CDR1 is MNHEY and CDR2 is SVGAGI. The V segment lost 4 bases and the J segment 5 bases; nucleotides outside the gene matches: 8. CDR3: CASSWYRGTHNEQFF. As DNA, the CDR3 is TGTGCCAGCAGTTGGTACAGGGGAACACACAATGAGCAGTTCTTC.

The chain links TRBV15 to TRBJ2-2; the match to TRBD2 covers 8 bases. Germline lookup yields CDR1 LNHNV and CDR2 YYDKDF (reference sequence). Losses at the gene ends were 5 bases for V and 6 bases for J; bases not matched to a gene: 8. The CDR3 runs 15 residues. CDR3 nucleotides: TGTGCCACCAGCGAGTGGGGACTAGGTCCCGGGGAGCTGTTTTTT. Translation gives CATSEWGLGPGELFF.

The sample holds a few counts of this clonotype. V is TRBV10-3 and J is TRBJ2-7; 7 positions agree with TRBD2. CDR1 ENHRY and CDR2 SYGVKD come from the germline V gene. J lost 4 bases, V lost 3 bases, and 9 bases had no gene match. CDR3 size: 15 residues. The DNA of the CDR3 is TGTGCCATCAGTGATTGGCGGGAGACGAGTTACGAGCAGTACTTC. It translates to CAISDWRETSYEQYF.

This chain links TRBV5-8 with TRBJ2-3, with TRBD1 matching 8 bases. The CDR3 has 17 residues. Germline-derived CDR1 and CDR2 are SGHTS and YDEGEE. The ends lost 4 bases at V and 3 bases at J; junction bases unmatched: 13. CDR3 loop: CASSRISTGAVTDTQYF. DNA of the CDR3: TGTGCCAGCAGCCGGATCTCGACAGGGGCAGTAACAGATACGCAGTATTTT.

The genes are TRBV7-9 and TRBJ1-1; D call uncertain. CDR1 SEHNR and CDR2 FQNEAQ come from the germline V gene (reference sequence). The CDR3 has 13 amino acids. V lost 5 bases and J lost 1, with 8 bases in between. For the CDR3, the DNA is TGTGCCAGCAGCCCGATGAGGAACACTGAAGCTTTCTTT. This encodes CASSPMRNTEAFF. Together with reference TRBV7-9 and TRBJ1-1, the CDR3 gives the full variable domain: DTGVSQNPRHKITKRGQNVTFRCDPISEHNRLYWYRQTLGQGPEFLTYFQNEAQLEKSRLLSDRFSAERPKGSFSTLEIQRTEQGDSAMYLCASSPMRNTEAFFGQGTRLTVV.

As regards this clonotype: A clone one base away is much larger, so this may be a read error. The CDR3 DNA reads TGTGCCAGCAGTTTATGGGGGGGGAACACCGGGGAGCTGTTTTTT. It specifies CASSLWGGNTGELFF. The V call is TRBV28, the J call TRBJ2-2, with D possibly matching TRBD2 (6 bases). Trimming took 0 bases from V and 1 from J, leaving 6 bases between them. Germline V gives CDR1 MDHEN, CDR2 SYDVKM. This CDR3 region has 15 residues.

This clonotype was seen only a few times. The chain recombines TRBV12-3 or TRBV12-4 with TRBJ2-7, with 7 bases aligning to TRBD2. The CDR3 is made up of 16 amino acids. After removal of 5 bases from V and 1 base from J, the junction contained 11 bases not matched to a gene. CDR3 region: CASSPRTRTSSYEQYF. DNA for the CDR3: TGTGCCAGCAGTCCTAGGACTAGAACCTCATCCTACGAGCAGTACTTC.

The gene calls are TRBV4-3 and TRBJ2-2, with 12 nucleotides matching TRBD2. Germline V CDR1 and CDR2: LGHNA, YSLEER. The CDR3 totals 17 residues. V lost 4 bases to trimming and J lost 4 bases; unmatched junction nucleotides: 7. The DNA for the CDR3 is TGCGCCAGCAGCCTATCTAGCGGGGGGGCCCCCACCGGGGAGCTGTTTTTT. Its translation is CASSLSSGGAPTGELFF.

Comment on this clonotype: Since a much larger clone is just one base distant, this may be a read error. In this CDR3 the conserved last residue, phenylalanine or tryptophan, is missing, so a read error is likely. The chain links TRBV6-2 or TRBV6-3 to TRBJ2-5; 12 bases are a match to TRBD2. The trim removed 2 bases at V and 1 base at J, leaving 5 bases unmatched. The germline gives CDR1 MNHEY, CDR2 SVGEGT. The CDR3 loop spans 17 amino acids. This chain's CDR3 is CASSYRGLAGFQETQYY. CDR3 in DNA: TGTGCCAGCAGTTACCGTGGACTAGCGGGATTCCAAGAGACCCAGTACTAC.

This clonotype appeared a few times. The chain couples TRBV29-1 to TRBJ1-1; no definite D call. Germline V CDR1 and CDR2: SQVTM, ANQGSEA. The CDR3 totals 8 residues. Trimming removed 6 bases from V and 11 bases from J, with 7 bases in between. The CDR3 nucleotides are TGCAGCGTACACGGCGCTTTCTTT. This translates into CSVHGAFF. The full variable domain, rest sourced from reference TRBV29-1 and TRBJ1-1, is SAVISQKPSRDICQRGTSLTIQCQVDSQVTMMFWYRQQPGQSLTLIATANQGSEATYESGFVIDKFPISRPNLTFSTLTVSNMSPEDSSIYLCSVHGAFFGQGTRLTVV.

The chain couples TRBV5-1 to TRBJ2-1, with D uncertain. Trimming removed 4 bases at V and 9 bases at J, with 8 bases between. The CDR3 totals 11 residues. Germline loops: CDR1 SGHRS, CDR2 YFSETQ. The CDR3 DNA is TGCGCCAGCAGCATAGGCGCTGAGCAGTTCTTC. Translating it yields CASSIGAEQFF.

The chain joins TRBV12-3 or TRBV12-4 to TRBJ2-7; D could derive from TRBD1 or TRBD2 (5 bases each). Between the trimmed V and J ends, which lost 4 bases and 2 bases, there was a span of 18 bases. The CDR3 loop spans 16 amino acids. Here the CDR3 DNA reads TGTGCCAGCAGTTCTCGTTCAGGGACCTATACCTACGAGCAGTACTTC. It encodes CASSSRSGTYTYEQYF.

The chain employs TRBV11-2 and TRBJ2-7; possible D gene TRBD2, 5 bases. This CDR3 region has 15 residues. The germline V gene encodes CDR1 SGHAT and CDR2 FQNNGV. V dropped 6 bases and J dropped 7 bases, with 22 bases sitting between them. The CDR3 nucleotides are TGTGCCAGCAGTCGGCCCGGATCGGCAGCGGATGAGCAGTACTTC. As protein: CASSRPGSAADEQYF. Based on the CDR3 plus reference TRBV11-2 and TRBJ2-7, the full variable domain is EAGVAQSPRYKIIEKRQSVAFWCNPISGHATLYWYQQILGQGPKLLIQFQNNGVVDDSQLPKDRFSAERLKGVDSTLKIQPAKLEDSAVYLCASSRPGSAADEQYFGPGTRLTVT.

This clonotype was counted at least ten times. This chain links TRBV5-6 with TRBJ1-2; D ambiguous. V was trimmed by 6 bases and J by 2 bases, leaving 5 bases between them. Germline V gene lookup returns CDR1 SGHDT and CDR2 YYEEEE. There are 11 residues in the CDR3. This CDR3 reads CASTSNYGYTF. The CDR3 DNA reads TGTGCCAGCACCTCAAACTATGGCTACACCTTC.

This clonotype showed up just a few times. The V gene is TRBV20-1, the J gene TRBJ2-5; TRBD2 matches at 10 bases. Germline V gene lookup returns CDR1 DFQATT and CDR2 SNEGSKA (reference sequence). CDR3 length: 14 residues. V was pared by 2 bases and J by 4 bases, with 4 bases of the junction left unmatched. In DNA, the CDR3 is TGCAGTGCTAGATTAGCGGGGGGTGGAGAGACCCAGTACTTC. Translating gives CSARLAGGGETQYF.

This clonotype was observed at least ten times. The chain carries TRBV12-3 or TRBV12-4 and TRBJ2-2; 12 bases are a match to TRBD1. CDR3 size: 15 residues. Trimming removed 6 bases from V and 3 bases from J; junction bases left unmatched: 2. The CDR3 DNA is TGTGCCAGCAGCGGGACAGGGGGCGACACCGGGGAGCTGTTTTTT. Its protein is CASSGTGGDTGELFF.

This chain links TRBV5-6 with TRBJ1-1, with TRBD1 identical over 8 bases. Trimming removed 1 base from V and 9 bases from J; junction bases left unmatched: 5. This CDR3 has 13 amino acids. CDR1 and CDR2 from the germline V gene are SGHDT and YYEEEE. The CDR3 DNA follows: TGTGCCAGCAGCTTGAGACAGGGGTCCAAAGCTTTCTTT. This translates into CASSLRQGSKAFF.

The CDR3 DNA follows: TGTGCCAGCAGCATCAGGCAGGGGGGACTGTTCTTC. Its protein product is CASSIRQGGLFF. The chain is built from TRBV7-2 and TRBJ2-1; the D gene is possibly TRBD1 (7 bases). Germline V gene lookup returns CDR1 SGHTA and CDR2 FQGNSA. The germline V and J ends were trimmed by 5 bases and 15 bases, with 17 bases remaining between them. CDR3 length: 12 amino acids.

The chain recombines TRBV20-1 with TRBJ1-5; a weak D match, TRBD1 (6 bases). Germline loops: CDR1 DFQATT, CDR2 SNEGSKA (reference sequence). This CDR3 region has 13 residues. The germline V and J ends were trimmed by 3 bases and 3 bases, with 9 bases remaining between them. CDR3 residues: CSARGTINQPQHF. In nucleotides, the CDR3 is TGCAGTGCTAGGGGGACAATCAATCAGCCCCAGCATTTT.

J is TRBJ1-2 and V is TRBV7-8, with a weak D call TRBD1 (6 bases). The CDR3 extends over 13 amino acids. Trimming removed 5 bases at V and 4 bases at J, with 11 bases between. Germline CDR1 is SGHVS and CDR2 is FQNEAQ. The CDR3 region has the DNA TGTGCCAGCAGCGCCAGGGGTTCCTATGGCTACACCTTC. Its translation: CASSARGSYGYTF. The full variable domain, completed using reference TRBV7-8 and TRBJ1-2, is GAGVSQSPRYKVAKRGQDVALRCDPISGHVSLFWYQQALGQGPEFLTYFQNEAQLDKSGLPSDRFFAERPEGSVSTLKIQRTQQEDSAVYLCASSARGSYGYTFGSGTRLTVV.

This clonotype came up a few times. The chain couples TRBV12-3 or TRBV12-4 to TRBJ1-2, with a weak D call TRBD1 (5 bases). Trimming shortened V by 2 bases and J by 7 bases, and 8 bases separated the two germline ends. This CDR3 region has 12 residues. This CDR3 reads CASSLPRGGYTF. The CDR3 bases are TGTGCCAGCAGTTTACCTAGGGGTGGCTACACCTTC.

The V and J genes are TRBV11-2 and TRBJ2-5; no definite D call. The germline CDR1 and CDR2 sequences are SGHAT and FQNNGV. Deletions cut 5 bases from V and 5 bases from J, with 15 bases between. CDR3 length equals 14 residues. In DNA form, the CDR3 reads TGTGCCAGCAGCCGAGACTTAGACGAGGAGACCCAGTACTTC. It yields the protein CASSRDLDEETQYF. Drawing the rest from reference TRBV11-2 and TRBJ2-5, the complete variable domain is EAGVAQSPRYKIIEKRQSVAFWCNPISGHATLYWYQQILGQGPKLLIQFQNNGVVDDSQLPKDRFSAERLKGVDSTLKIQPAKLEDSAVYLCASSRDLDEETQYFGPGTRLLVL.

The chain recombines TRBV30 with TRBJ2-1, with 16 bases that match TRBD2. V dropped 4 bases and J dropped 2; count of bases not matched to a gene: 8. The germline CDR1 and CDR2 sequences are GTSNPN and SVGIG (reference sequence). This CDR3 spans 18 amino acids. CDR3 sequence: CAWISGTSGRGTYNEQFF. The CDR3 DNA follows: TGTGCCTGGATCTCCGGGACTAGCGGGAGGGGGACCTACAATGAGCAGTTCTTC.

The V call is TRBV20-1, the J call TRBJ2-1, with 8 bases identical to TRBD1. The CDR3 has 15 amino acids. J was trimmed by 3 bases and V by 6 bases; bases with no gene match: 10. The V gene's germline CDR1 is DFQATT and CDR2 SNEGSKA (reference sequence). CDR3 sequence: CSAHERTGNYNEQFF. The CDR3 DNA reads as TGCAGTGCCCATGAAAGGACAGGGAACTACAATGAGCAGTTCTTC.

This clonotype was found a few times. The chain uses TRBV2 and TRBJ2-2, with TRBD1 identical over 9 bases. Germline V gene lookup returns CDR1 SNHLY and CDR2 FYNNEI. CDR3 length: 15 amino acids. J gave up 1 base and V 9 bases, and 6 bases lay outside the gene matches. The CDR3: CARRPGQGNTGELFF. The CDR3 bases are TGTGCCAGACGACCGGGACAGGGGAACACCGGGGAGCTGTTTTTT.

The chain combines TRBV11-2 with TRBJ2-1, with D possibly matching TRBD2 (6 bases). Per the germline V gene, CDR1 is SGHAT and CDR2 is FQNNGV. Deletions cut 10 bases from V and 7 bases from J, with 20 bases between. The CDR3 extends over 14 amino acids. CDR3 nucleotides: TGTGCCACTTGTCGGGACTGGCCGGCAAATGAGCAGTTCTTC. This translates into CATCRDWPANEQFF.